This TCR beta chain came from a study of regulatory T cells in long-lasting Graves disease. General observations from the study: Persistent disease favored TRBV28, TRBJ1-2 and TRBJ2-5. Patients whose Graves' disease persisted exhibited lower TCR diversity than those newly diagnosed.

The sample's time point: newly diagnosed GD, antithyroid drugs for less than 3 months. Making the TCR library involved RNA that had been extracted from PBMCs. EDTA tubes received around 9.4 milliliters of collected peripheral blood. The CDR3 spans 13 residues. Germline assignment: CDR1 SNHLY and CDR2 FYNNEI. The germline V and J ends were trimmed by 6 bases and 3 bases, with 10 bases remaining between them. Investigators prepared the TCR beta libraries by applying iRepertoire HTBI primers and Arm-PCR of CDR3 regions. MiXCR, applied by TCRdb to the multiplex PCR reads, yields one record per CDR3 protein. Of approximately 400,000 distinct CDR3 sequences detected, about 15% appear once; the ten largest clones hold approximately 7.6%. This clonotype was found a few times. No antigen is known for it. A further study also used this sample, focusing on T cells in Graves' hyperthyroidism and ophthalmopathy. According to that study: The HTBI set primed first-round TCR CDR3 RT-PCR.

Sample: peripheral blood mononuclear cells (PBMCs), taken at new diagnosis, from a patient treated with antithyroid drugs. This sequence was found in a middle-aged woman with Graves disease. The chain is built from TRBV2 and TRBJ2-3, with D tentatively TRBD1 or TRBD2 (5 bases each). This CDR3 is CASSGEGTDTQYF. In DNA form, the CDR3 reads TGTGCCAGCAGCGGCGAGGGGACAGATACGCAGTATTTT. Full variable domain (outside the CDR3, taken from reference TRBV2 and TRBJ2-3): EPEVTQTPSHQVTQMGQEVILRCVPISNHLYFYWYRQILGQKVEFLVSFYNNEISEKSEIFDDQFSVERPDGSNFTLKIRSTKLEDSAMYFCASSGEGTDTQYFGPGTRLTVL.